This T cell receptor (beta chain) originates from a study of human T cells and chemical hapten exposure. As for the study in general: Recorded diagnoses among the mostly female patients were alopecia areata, totalis or universalis.

Described time point: patch test 3, about 24 weeks after DPC sensitization. The treatment denotes: therapeutic diphenylcyclopropenone sensitization with weekly scalp DPC. About this clonotype: Just one base apart from a much larger clone, this may be a read error.

Individual cDNA molecules in this library carried unique molecular identifiers. From the RACE reads, TCRdb called clonotypes with MiXCR, one entry per CDR3 protein. This table holds around 150,000 distinct CDR3 sequences, approximately 30% found once. The CDR3 is 15 amino acids. Germline V lookup: CDR1 DFQATT, CDR2 SNEGSKA (reference sequence). The gene calls are TRBV20-1 and TRBJ1-1; 8 bases map to TRBD1. This material consisted of whole blood, taken in connection with sensitization to the hapten diphenylcyclopropenone (DPC). This TCR was recovered from a young woman with alopecia areata. Some clones in this sample may be carry-over from other donors' samples. This chain's CDR3 is CIARGVTGEKTEAFF. The DNA for the CDR3 is TGCATTGCTAGGGGGGTGACAGGGGAGAAAACTGAAGCTTTCTTT.